This T cell receptor (beta chain) was captured in a study of blood T cells in healthy people across ages (dated by TCRdb to about 2015). The study in broad terms: Template switching captured roughly one uniquely barcoded TCR beta cDNA molecule per two T cells in model experiments. Age-related changes in TCR beta repertoire diversity were measured in the study by deep sequencing normalized with unique cDNA molecular identifiers. Four age groups were formed from the donors: young (average approximately 15 years), middle-aged (roughly 38), aged (about 68) and long-lived (approximately 78). To avoid experimental bias, donors of different ages were distributed randomly across sequencing lanes. Two additional independent replicas of 1 million unique cDNA reads from the same blood draw were analyzed for two donors (one aged 18 to 30 and one aged 80 or older). Broad study findings and their caveats: Because donor CMV infection status was unknown, age-related changes in expanded clonotypes were potentially confounded. Observed TCR beta diversity correlated strongly with the percentage of naive T cells measured by flow cytometry. Conclusive comparison of naive and antigen-experienced compartments was prevented by the profiling of bulk unsorted PBMCs. Estimates of total diversity based on one million sequenced T cells were considered lower bounds and underestimates. Compared with the aged group, the long-lived group had more naive CD4+ T cells, fewer expanded clones and increased TCR diversity, suggesting age selection. As age increased, observed TCR beta diversity per million T cells dropped in a roughly linear way, and a significant reduction was already evident by age around 41.

Library generation was performed with 5' RACE. Sequencing was performed on an Illumina HiSeq 2500. The second PCR ran for roughly 7 to 12 cycles and used a J-beta primer mix along with a sample-barcoded 5' primer. A unique molecular identifier was introduced onto each TCR beta cDNA molecule by a template-switch 5' adaptor carrying 12 random nucleotides. Each sample yielded at least 3 million CDR3-containing paired-end reads. All of the RNA was converted into first-strand cDNA using the Mint cDNA synthesis kit, with a TRBC-specific oligonucleotide serving as the primer. After uracil-DNA glycosylase treatment, a first 18-cycle PCR used universal primers M1SS and BC2_uni_R on all cDNA. On the study's bioinformatics: For normalization, 1 million high-quality reads, each with a distinct molecular identifier, were randomly selected from each sample. Reads sharing molecular identifiers were discarded rather than binned into consensus sequences. CDR3 identification, clonotype clustering and error correction used MiTCR with a Q25 quality threshold and the strictest error-elimination algorithm. A nonparametric unseen species model using Euler transformation provided a lower-bound estimate of total TCR beta diversity. TCRdb's own reprocessing of the public reads used fastp at Q25 and MiXCR and kept productive beta chains. Every distinct CDR3 protein forms one entry, paired with its most common genes and DNA. The V and J calls reflect TCRdb's pipeline rather than the authors' work. The sample table holds hundreds of thousands of distinct CDR3 sequences, of which roughly 50% were seen once. The top ten clonotypes cover 35% to 40% of the sample.

Worth noting for this clonotype: Its antigen remains undetermined. It has no much larger one-base neighbor in the sample; base qualities were not kept.

Systemically healthy Caucasian individuals from Russia, 39 in total and aged roughly 6 to 100 years, were included as donors. Each donor gave about 10 milliliters of peripheral blood, drawn into EDTA-treated Vacutainer tubes. Ficoll-Paque density-gradient centrifugation was used to isolate PBMCs, with at least 6 million obtained per sample. Total RNA, at least 5 micrograms per sample, was extracted from PBMCs with Trizol reagent. For every donor, an aliquot of PBMCs went through flow cytometry to measure the percentages of naive CD45RAhigh/CD27high T cells. What was sequenced was blood. The clonotype was recovered from a man aged 55 to 70 in good health.

The CDR3 loop reads CSVGTGTDTQYF. DNA sequence: TGCAGCGTTGGGACAGGCACAGATACGCAGTATTTT. The chain employs TRBV29-1 and TRBJ2-3; TRBD1 might be the D gene, on 6 matching bases. The germline V gene provides CDR1 SQVTM and CDR2 ANQGSEA. V was cut back by 4 bases and J by 1 base, leaving a gap of 6 bases between them. From the cysteine through the phenylalanine, the CDR3 covers 12 amino acids. CDR3 DNA only is kept here, 36 bases in frame from base 1.